This TCR beta chain is drawn from a study of blood T cell repertoires in COVID-19. Study details: PBMCs, B-cell-depleted T cells, or T cells were the source of the cDNA or gDNA that made up the material.

The table came from immunoSEQ multiplex PCR; TCRdb's copy has only in-frame clones and leaves some out. Altogether 110,000 or so clones are present, around 85% being singletons, with the ten largest covering roughly 1.6%. Looked up from germline, CDR1 is LNHDA and CDR2 is SQIVND (reference sequence). The CDR3 runs 15 residues. With 6 bases removed from V and 4 bases from J, the gap between germline ends came to 18 bases. The TCR sequence derives from a man aged 50 to 59 with acute or convalescent COVID-19. The chain recombines TRBV19 with TRBJ1-2; the D gene is possibly TRBD1 (5 bases). The sample comprised peripheral blood. CDR3 bases: TGTGCCAGTAGGACCGGACAAGGGCCCTTCTATGGCTACACCTTC. Protein sequence: CASRTGQGPFYGYTF.